This TCR beta chain was identified in a study of blood T cell repertoires in COVID-19. In the study overall: PBMCs, B-cell-depleted T cells, or T cells were the source of the cDNA or gDNA that made up the material.

Source study methods: Researchers report that nucleated cell counts were estimated from reference gene primer amplification. TCRdb's copy holds only in-frame clones and misses some; the assay was immunoSEQ multiplex PCR. D and trimming come from the DNA, and the V and J calls and clone size come from that table. There are some 130,000 clones in the sample; about 80% occur only once, and less than 4.5% lies in the top ten. The V end was cut by 5 bases, the J end by 6 bases, with 9 bases between. The germline V gene has CDR1 DFQATT and CDR2 SNEGSKA (reference sequence). CDR3 length: 11 residues. This clone has just a few counts.

This clonotype originated in a man in his 60s with acute or convalescent COVID-19. The chain links TRBV20-1 to TRBJ2-3, with no clear D. The sample was peripheral blood. In DNA form, the CDR3 reads TGCAGTGCTTCCAAAGCGGATACGCAGTATTTT. Protein sequence: CSASKADTQYF.